This passage covers 27 T cell receptor beta chains from one sample sequenced in a study of shared clonotypes between healthy human individuals. Measured with immunoSEQ multiplex PCR; TCRdb has only the in-frame clones, and not every one. The sample includes roughly 1,000,000 clones, 78% of them seen just once. Sequences were obtained from memory CD4+ T cells from PBMCs. Subset defined: CD45RA-negative fraction. The receptors here all came from a man younger than 35 in good health. Some clones in this sample may be carry-over from other donors' samples.

The chain employs TRBV6-5 and TRBJ1-1, with 7 bases aligning to TRBD1. The germline V gene has CDR1 MNHEY and CDR2 SVGAGI. The V segment lost 11 bases and the J segment 1 base; nucleotides outside the gene matches: 7. The CDR3 has 13 amino acids. The CDR3 sequence: CACTGTANTEAFF. DNA for the CDR3: TGTGCCTGTACCGGGACAGCGAACACTGAAGCTTTCTTT.

The rearrangement joins TRBV7-2 to TRBJ1-4, with TRBD1 identical over 7 bases. The germline CDR1 and CDR2 sequences are SGHTA and FQGNSA. CDR3 length: 15 residues. J gave up 7 bases and V 3 bases, and 8 bases lay outside the gene matches. CDR3 in amino acids: CASSLGQGVGEKLFF. The CDR3 region has the DNA TGTGCCAGCAGCTTGGGGCAGGGGGTTGGTGAAAAACTGTTTTTT.

This clone turned up a few times. The gene calls are TRBV28 and TRBJ2-5; no clear D gene. The last part of the DNA fits TRBJ2-7 better; the J call may be wrong. CDR1 MDHEN and CDR2 SYDVKM come from the germline V gene. The CDR3 runs 14 residues. The CDR3 bases are TGTGCCGCCAGCAGTACGGGCGAGACCTACGAGCAGTACTTC. Its translation is CAASSTGETYEQYF.

In its sample, this clone was seen a few times. V and J are TRBV7-2 and TRBJ1-2; 8 bases match TRBD1. V dropped 1 base and J dropped 7; count of bases not matched to a gene: 11. The CDR3 covers 16 residues. Germline V CDR1 and CDR2: SGHTA, FQGNSA. CDR3 DNA sequence: TGTGCCAGCAGCTTAGGGCAGACGGGACAGGCTGGTGGCTACACCTTC. The encoded protein is CASSLGQTGQAGGYTF.

This rearrangement joins TRBV15 to TRBJ2-1; 7 nucleotides align to TRBD2. CDR3 length: 14 amino acids. Trimming at V came to 5 bases and at J to 8 bases, leaving 9 bases not matched to a gene. Germline V gene lookup returns CDR1 LNHNV and CDR2 YYDKDF (reference sequence). The CDR3: CATSSREGRDEQFF. The CDR3 DNA is TGTGCCACCAGCTCTCGAGAAGGGAGGGATGAGCAGTTCTTC.

This clone was seen a single time. The chain recombines TRBV2 with TRBJ2-3; D is possibly TRBD1 or TRBD2 (6 bases each). With 11 bases removed from V and 8 bases from J, the gap between germline ends came to 11 bases. Germline V CDR1 and CDR2: SNHLY, FYNNEI. The CDR3 is 10 amino acids. DNA of the CDR3: TGTGCCCGGGGGCAAGGTACGCAGTATTTT. It yields the protein CARGQGTQYF.

This clone has only a few counts. The chain uses TRBV18 and TRBJ1-5; 9 bases are shared with TRBD1. Germline CDR1 reads KGHSH; CDR2 reads LQKENI. V shed 5 bases, J shed 4 bases, and the junction held 9 bases outside the gene matches. This CDR3 contains 16 residues. The chain's CDR3 is CASSSDGTGPNQPQHF. DNA for the CDR3: TGTGCCAGCTCAAGCGACGGGACAGGGCCTAATCAGCCCCAGCATTTT.

This clone was picked up one time. V gene TRBV6-6 combines with J gene TRBJ1-2; TRBD1 matches 7 bases. CDR1 is MNHNY and CDR2 is SVGAGI in the germline V gene (reference sequence). V lost 7 bases and J lost 7; bases outside the gene matches: 12. CDR3 length equals 14 residues. In DNA form, the CDR3 reads TGTGCCAGCACCGTCGCCGGGACAGTTGGTGGCTACACCTTC. It yields the protein CASTVAGTVGGYTF.

The V and J genes are TRBV6-5 and TRBJ2-7, with a tentative D call TRBD1 (5 bases). The CDR3 has 16 amino acids. CDR1 and CDR2 from the germline V gene are MNHEY and SVGAGI. The V gene lost 0 bases and the J gene lost 0 bases, with 12 bases spanning the gap. The CDR3 region is CASSYSRQTSSYEQYF. DNA for the CDR3: TGTGCCAGCAGTTACTCTCGACAGACAAGCTCCTACGAGCAGTACTTC.

In the case of this clone: This same CDR3 is encoded by further DNA sequences in the sample. The rearrangement joins TRBV27 to TRBJ1-1; a weak D match, TRBD1 (5 bases). This CDR3 contains 14 residues. CDR1 and CDR2 (germline): MNHEY, SMNVEV (reference sequence). Deletions cut 6 bases from V and 3 bases from J, with 14 bases between. The DNA for the CDR3 is TGTGCCAGCAGGCTTCGGGGGAGAGACACTGAAGCTTTCTTT. Protein sequence: CASRLRGRDTEAFF.

This clone was seen only once. The chain recombines TRBV6-4 with TRBJ1-3; no firm D call. The germline gives CDR1 MRHNA, CDR2 SNTAGT. V was clipped by 3 bases and J by 4 bases, with 4 bases between them. The CDR3 consists of 12 residues. The CDR3 here is CASSERGNTIYF. The DNA for the CDR3 is TGTGCCAGCAGTGAACGGGGAAACACCATATATTTT.

The chain couples TRBV15 to TRBJ1-2, with D perhaps TRBD1 (5 bases). CDR3 length: 13 amino acids. Germline loops: CDR1 LNHNV, CDR2 YYDKDF (reference sequence). Between the trimmed V and J ends, which lost 1 base and 8 bases, there was a span of 11 bases. DNA of the CDR3: TGTGCCACCAGCAGAGGGCGGGGCGGGGGCTACACCTTC. This codes for CATSRGRGGGYTF.

The chain links TRBV29-1 to TRBJ2-1; 12 bases line up with TRBD2. Germline CDR1 is SQVTM and CDR2 is ANQGSEA. This CDR3 spans 14 amino acids. Trimming removed 4 bases from V and 9 bases from J; junction bases left unmatched: 7. CDR3 in amino acids: CSVGLAGARTEQFF. In DNA form, the CDR3 reads TGCAGCGTTGGACTAGCGGGAGCCCGTACTGAGCAGTTCTTC.

The V call is TRBV7-9, the J call TRBJ2-1; no clear D. Germline CDR1 is SEHNR and CDR2 is FQNEAQ (reference sequence). V lost 3 bases, J lost 6 bases, and 15 bases lay in between. The CDR3 runs to 15 residues. The CDR3 spells CASSFPRRSVNEQFF. Here the CDR3 DNA reads TGTGCCAGCAGCTTCCCTCGTCGGTCTGTCAATGAGCAGTTCTTC.

A single count supports this clone. The CDR3 loop is CATSRDMGGNQPQHF. The DNA of the CDR3 is TGTGCCACCAGCAGAGATATGGGGGGGAATCAGCCCCAGCATTTT. The chain carries TRBV15 and TRBJ1-5, with D possibly TRBD1 on 5 matching bases. Germline-derived CDR1 and CDR2 are LNHNV and YYDKDF (reference sequence). This CDR3 comprises 15 residues. V lost 0 bases and J lost 4, with 10 bases in between. Drawing the rest from reference TRBV15 and TRBJ1-5, the complete variable domain is DAMVIQNPRYQVTQFGKPVTLSCSQTLNHNVMYWYQQKSSQAPKLLFHYYDKDFNNEADTPDNFQSRRPNTSFCFLDIRSPGLGDTAMYLCATSRDMGGNQPQHFGDGTRLSIL.

This clone appeared a single time. This chain uses TRBV30 with TRBJ1-1; 11 bases map to TRBD1. V shed 5 bases, J shed 3 bases, and the junction held 2 bases outside the gene matches. The CDR3 covers 13 residues. In germline, CDR1 is GTSNPN, CDR2 SVGIG (reference sequence). For the CDR3, the DNA is TGTGCCTGGGGGGACAGGGGGGACACTGAAGCTTTCTTT. Protein sequence: CAWGDRGDTEAFF.

This clone was recorded once. The DNA for the CDR3 is TGTGCCAGCAGCTCATACCAGACAGCTAGCACAGATACGCAGTATTTT. It encodes CASSSYQTASTDTQYF. The J gene is TRBJ2-3, the V gene TRBV5-4, with a tentative D call TRBD1 (5 bases). V lost 3 bases to trimming and J lost 0 bases, with 14 bases between them. The CDR3 is made up of 16 amino acids. Germline V gene lookup returns CDR1 SGHNT and CDR2 YYREEE (reference sequence).

Only one count was recorded for this clone. The chain couples TRBV7-8 to TRBJ2-6; tentatively, D is TRBD2 (5 bases). Germline CDR1 SGHVS, CDR2 FQNEAQ. The V end lost 5 bases, the J end lost 4 bases, and 21 bases lay between the germline ends. The CDR3 is made up of 18 amino acids. CDR3 sequence (DNA): TGTGCCAGCAGCGTGAAACTCCGGGCCGCGGGCGGGGCCAACGTCCTGACTTTC. Its protein product is CASSVKLRAAGGANVLTF.

This clone was seen only once. CDR3 sequence: CASSVVPAAGLETQYF. CDR3 nucleotide sequence: TGTGCCAGCAGCGTAGTCCCGGCGGCAGGGCTAGAGACCCAGTACTTC. The rearrangement uses TRBV9 and TRBJ2-5, with TRBD1 as a possible D gene (5 bases). V lost 0 bases to trimming and J lost 4 bases, with 16 bases between them. The CDR3 extends over 16 amino acids. Germline V gene lookup returns CDR1 SGDLS and CDR2 YYNGEE.

The chain employs TRBV19 and TRBJ1-2; TRBD1 matches 7 bases. In germline, CDR1 is LNHDA, CDR2 SQIVND (reference sequence). With 3 bases clipped from V and 4 bases from J, the junction kept 5 bases outside the gene matches. CDR3 length: 14 residues. CDR3 DNA: TGTGCCAGTAGTATGGGCAGGGGGACCTATGGCTACACCTTC. Translating gives CASSMGRGTYGYTF. The whole variable domain, filled in from reference TRBV19 and TRBJ1-2, reads DGGITQSPKYLFRKEGQNVTLSCEQNLNHDAMYWYRQDPGQGLRLIYYSQIVNDFQKGDIAEGYSVSREKKESFPLTVTSAQKNPTAFYLCASSMGRGTYGYTFGSGTRLTVV.

The V and J genes are TRBV5-1 and TRBJ2-2; 9 bases map to TRBD1. Germline V gene data show CDR1 as SGHRS and CDR2 as YFSETQ. CDR3 length: 14 amino acids. V dropped 4 bases and J dropped 7; count of bases not matched to a gene: 5. The CDR3 bases are TGCGCCAGCAGCCCTCGACAGGGGGGCGGGGAGCTGTTTTTT. Translating gives CASSPRQGGGELFF.

The chain uses TRBV4-2 and TRBJ1-2; D not resolved. V was pared by 2 bases and J by 7 bases, with 14 bases between. The CDR3 is 14 residues long. Germline V CDR1 and CDR2: LGHNA, YNFKEQ. Here the CDR3 reads CASSQLGQSSGYTF. DNA of the CDR3: TGTGCCAGCAGCCAACTCGGGCAGAGCTCTGGCTACACCTTC.

The CDR3 region has the DNA TGTGCCAGCAGTGAAATACCAGGGGGCTATCAGCCCCAGCATTTT. It yields the protein CASSEIPGGYQPQHF. This rearrangement joins TRBV6-1 to TRBJ1-5; 8 bases line up with TRBD1. The CDR3 spans 15 residues. The germline V gene encodes CDR1 MNHNS and CDR2 SASEGT. J lost 5 bases, V lost 2 bases, and 5 bases had no gene match.

Notes on this clone: One base separates it from a far larger clone, so it is likely a read error. Other DNA sequences in this specimen translate into the identical CDR3. CDR3: CASLRGNIQYF. As DNA, the CDR3 is TGTGCCAGCCTTAGGGGAAACATTCAGTACTTC. The chain carries TRBV6-1 and TRBJ2-4, with D perhaps matching TRBD1 (5 bases). CDR1 MNHNS and CDR2 SASEGT come from the germline V gene. CDR3 length: 11 amino acids. V lost 8 bases to trimming and J lost 6 bases, with 8 bases between them.

This sequence joins TRBV28 and TRBJ1-2; 8 bases are shared with TRBD1. The germline V gene encodes CDR1 MDHEN and CDR2 SYDVKM. The CDR3 extends over 15 amino acids. Trimming removed 4 bases from V and 4 bases from J; junction bases left unmatched: 8. The CDR3 region has the DNA TGTGCCAGCAGTTCCCCGACAGGGGTCGGCTATGGCTACACCTTC. Encoded protein: CASSSPTGVGYGYTF.

J is TRBJ2-1 and V is TRBV9; 7 positions agree with TRBD2. J gave up 3 bases and V 2 bases, and 8 bases lay outside the gene matches. CDR1 is SGDLS, CDR2 YYNGEE, per germline. The length of the CDR3 is 16 residues. This CDR3 reads CASSVQTSVGYNEQFF. The CDR3 DNA sequence: TGTGCCAGCAGCGTCCAAACTAGCGTCGGCTACAATGAGCAGTTCTTC.

The chain uses TRBV10-3 and TRBJ1-3; D is uncertain. The CDR3 length is 14 residues. Germline CDR1 is ENHRY and CDR2 is SYGVKD. V was clipped by 5 bases and J by 4 bases, with 12 bases between them. CDR3 nucleotide sequence: TGTGCCATCAGTCTGGATCCCTCGGGAAACACCATATATTTT. Amino acid sequence: CAISLDPSGNTIYF.